The rows below give T cell receptor beta chains drawn from one sample of a study of blood T cell repertoires in COVID-19. Clones were read by immunoSEQ multiplex PCR, and TCRdb kept only the in-frame ones, dropping some. The sample includes 300,000 or so clones, around 86% of them seen just once. Sequencing used PBMCs or T cells enriched from blood (not recorded which). These receptors all stem from a woman between 35 and 50 years old with acute COVID-19. The CDR3 runs from the conserved cysteine through the conserved F or W. D genes are given only for firm matches. Not every row has a clone size; where given, it reads once, few, many or a size class.

V,D,J,size,DNA,CDR3
TRBV29-1,TRBD2,TRBJ2-3,-,TGCAGCGTCGGGGGGACGACAGATACGCAGTATTTT,CSVGGTTDTQYF
TRBV5-5,-,TRBJ1-2,-,TGTGCCAGCAGCCCATCTACAGGGACTAACTATGGCTACACCTTC,CASSPSTGTNYGYTF
TRBV29-1,TRBD1,TRBJ1-2,-,TGCAGCGTCATGCGGACAGGTCGTCTGGTTGGCTTC,CSVMRTGRLVGF
TRBV15,-,TRBJ1-3,few,TGTGCCACCAGCACCTCTCGGACAGTCTCTGGAAACACCATATATTTT,CATSTSRTVSGNTIYF
TRBV19,TRBD2,TRBJ2-3,-,TGTGCCAGTAGGAGAGCGGGAGAGAAAGATACGCAGTATTTT,CASRRAGEKDTQYF
TRBV11-2,-,TRBJ1-2,-,TGTGCCAGCAGCTTCGCGGTGCGGAACTATGGCTACACCTTC,CASSFAVRNYGYTF
TRBV28,TRBD2,TRBJ2-7,-,TGTGCCAGCAGCCCAGAAACGCCCCTAGCGGGAGGGCGGCGCCACGAGCAGTACTTC,CASSPETPLAGGRRHEQYF
TRBV29-1,TRBD1,TRBJ1-2,few,TGCAGCGTCCAGGGACAGGGGGCGTCGACGGTTGGCTACACCTTC,CSVQGQGASTVGYTF
TRBV9,TRBD2,TRBJ2-3,-,TGTGCCAGCAGCGTTCTAGCGGGAAGCACAGATACGCAGTATTTT,CASSVLAGSTDTQYF
TRBV19,-,TRBJ1-5,-,TGTGCCAGTAGTGGTAGGGGAGGGGGCAATCAGCCCCAGCATTTT,CASSGRGGGNQPQHF
TRBV4-3,TRBD1,TRBJ2-7,once,TGCGCCAGCAGCCACACAGGGGGCTCCTACGAGCAGTACTTC,CASSHTGGSYEQYF
TRBV15,TRBD1,TRBJ2-4,-,TGTGCCACCAGCTTAGGACAGGGTGGTGCCAAAAACATTCAGTACTTC,CATSLGQGGAKNIQYF
TRBV3-1/TRBV3-2,-,TRBJ1-5,-,TGTGCCAGCAGCCAAAAGGGGTTAAGTGGGATTCTAATGTGGAATCAGCCCCAGCATTTT,CASSQKGLSGILMWNQPQHF
TRBV6-2/TRBV6-3,TRBD1,TRBJ2-6,-,TGTGCCAGCAGTTACCGGGGAACAGGGACAGGGTTCGGGTTCGGGGCCAACGTCCTGACTTTC,CASSYRGTGTGFGFGANVLTF
TRBV28,TRBD2,TRBJ2-5,once,TGTGCCAGCAGTTTAGGGTCTAGCGGGAGGAGGGCCCAGTACTTC,CASSLGSSGRRAQYF
TRBV6-2/TRBV6-3,TRBD1,TRBJ2-7,-,TGTGCCAGCAGTTACCCCGACACCCGCGGGACAGGGTCCTACGAGCAGTACTTC,CASSYPDTRGTGSYEQYF
TRBV5-8,-,TRBJ1-1,-,TGTGCCAGCAGCTGGAGGGTAAAGATGAACACTGAAGCTTTCTTT,CASSWRVKMNTEAFF
TRBV21-1,-,TRBJ2-3,-,TGTGCCAGCAGCAAAGTGCAGCGGGAGGGCCCGGATACGCAGTATTTT,CASSKVQREGPDTQYF
TRBV13,-,TRBJ2-7,-,TGTGCCAGCAGCTCTAGGTCCCCCAGCCCCGGGACAAGGGCCTACGAGCAGTACTTC,CASSSRSPSPGTRAYEQYF
TRBV28,-,TRBJ1-5,once,TGTGCCAGCAGTTTAGGAGGGGCCCCCCGGGCTCAGCCCCAGCATTTT,CASSLGGAPRAQPQHF
TRBV20-1,-,TRBJ1-3,-,TGCAGTGCTAGTAACAGGGTTTTTGGAAACACCATATATTTT,CSASNRVFGNTIYF
TRBV5-6,TRBD2,TRBJ2-1,-,TGTGCCAGCAGCTTGCGCGTGACTAGCGGGAGAGGCAATGAGCAGTTCTTC,CASSLRVTSGRGNEQFF
TRBV4-1,-,TRBJ1-2,-,TGCGCCAGCAGCCCGGGACAAGACACTCCCTATGGCTACACCTTC,CASSPGQDTPYGYTF
TRBV5-1,-,TRBJ2-2,-,TGCGCCAGCAGAGAACAGGGTGGCACCGGGGAGCTGTTTTTT,CASREQGGTGELFF
TRBV5-1,-,TRBJ1-5,-,TGCGCCAGTTCGGGGGGCGTCAATCAGCCCCAGCATTTT,CASSGGVNQPQHF
TRBV19,-,TRBJ1-2,-,TGTGCCAGTAGGCATGACAGACACTCTAACTATGGCTACACCTTC,CASRHDRHSNYGYTF
TRBV14,-,TRBJ2-7,-,TGTGCCAGCAGCACTCGCAACAGGGGGGGACTTGGCTCCTACGAGCAGTACTTC,CASSTRNRGGLGSYEQYF
TRBV6-5,TRBD1,TRBJ2-1,once,TGTGCCAGCAACACACGGGACAGGGTCTACAATGAGCAGTTCTTC,CASNTRDRVYNEQFF
TRBV9,TRBD2,TRBJ2-3,-,TGTGCCAGCAGCTCCCCTAGCGGGCCTGGGACGACAGATACGCAGTATTTT,CASSSPSGPGTTDTQYF
TRBV11-2,-,TRBJ1-2,-,TGTGCCAGCAGCTTCGCCCGCCTCGCAGGGGCTAACTATGGCTACACCTTC,CASSFARLAGANYGYTF
TRBV5-1,TRBD1,TRBJ1-2,-,TGCGCCAGCAGCTGGAGCGGGACAGGACGATATGGCTACACCTTC,CASSWSGTGRYGYTF
TRBV7-2,TRBD2,TRBJ2-5,-,TGTGCCAGCAGCTTAGTGCTAGCGGGGGGGCTGGAGACCCAGTACTTC,CASSLVLAGGLETQYF
TRBV2,TRBD1,TRBJ1-1,-,TGTGCCAGCAGTGAGACCAGTCGACAGGGGGCTCGGAGGAACACTGAAGCTTTCTTT,CASSETSRQGARRNTEAFF